The 27 T cell receptor beta chains listed next were all sequenced from one sample in a study of a mutant IDH1 vaccine in newly diagnosed glioma. Time point in this sample: week 47, end of study. In the vaccine, a single dose held 300 ug of the mutant IDH1 20-mer peptide, along with topical imiquimod. No antigen has been assigned to these receptors. Generated by immunoSEQ multiplex PCR, the TCRdb table keeps only in-frame clones and is missing some. Of 30,000 to 40,000 clones listed, over 85% are singletons. This specimen was PBMCs, taken from a glioma patient whose treatment included an IDH1 peptide vaccine. Every receptor here comes from a man aged 35-49 years with glioma.

This clone has just a few counts. This chain joins TRBV7-2 and TRBJ2-1; 7 nucleotides agree with TRBD1. V shed 5 bases and J 10 bases; nucleotides not matched to a gene: 11. Germline values: CDR1 SGHTA, CDR2 FQGNSA. The CDR3 totals 14 residues. The CDR3 reads CASSQDRRQWEQFF. The CDR3 DNA reads as TGTGCCAGCAGCCAGGACAGGCGGCAGTGGGAGCAGTTCTTC.

The chain joins TRBV4-2 to TRBJ1-1, with TRBD1 matching over 8 bases. Germline CDR1 reads LGHNA; CDR2 reads YNFKEQ. V shed 5 bases and J 10 bases; nucleotides not matched to a gene: 9. The CDR3 has 13 amino acids. The CDR3 bases are TGTGCCAGCAGCTCCAGGGGGCTCCTAGGAGCTTTCTTT. Translated: CASSSRGLLGAFF.

The genes are TRBV27 and TRBJ2-2; 8 bases are a match to TRBD2. Germline V gives CDR1 MNHEY, CDR2 SMNVEV (reference sequence). J was trimmed by 1 base and V by 3 bases; bases with no gene match: 4. CDR3 length equals 16 residues. The CDR3 region has the DNA TGTGCCAGCAGTTTGTTAGCGGGAAGGAACACCGGGGAGCTGTTTTTT. Translating it yields CASSLLAGRNTGELFF.

The V call is TRBV30, the J call TRBJ2-1, with D perhaps matching TRBD1 (7 bases). V lost 4 bases, J lost 4 bases, and 17 bases lay in between. The germline gives CDR1 GTSNPN, CDR2 SVGIG (reference sequence). This CDR3 is built from 15 residues. This CDR3 reads CAWTDGGGGYNEQFF. The CDR3 DNA follows: TGTGCCTGGACCGACGGAGGGGGCGGATACAATGAGCAGTTCTTC.

The chain uses TRBV6-1 and TRBJ2-7; 8 bases agree with TRBD1. The CDR3 spans 15 residues. The V gene end was trimmed by 8 bases and the J gene end by 1 base; junction bases not matched to a gene: 10. Germline V gives CDR1 MNHNS, CDR2 SASEGT. The CDR3 nucleotides read TGTGCCAGCGGTAGTGAGGGACAGGCTTCCTACGAGCAGTACGTC. Amino acids: CASGSEGQASYEQYV.

The chain recombines TRBV7-2 with TRBJ1-6; D not certain. CDR3 size: 12 residues. V lost 3 bases and J 10 bases, leaving 7 bases between the germline ends. Germline CDR1 and CDR2: SGHTA and FQGNSA. The CDR3 loop is CASSFEYSPLHF. The CDR3 nucleotides are TGTGCCAGCAGCTTCGAATACTCACCCCTCCACTTT.

The CDR3 nucleotides read TGTGCCAGCAGCTTCGGAGCGGGAGCGAACATTCAGTACTTC. Translating gives CASSFGAGANIQYF. The V call is TRBV5-5, the J call TRBJ2-4; 8 nucleotides match TRBD2. The CDR3 spans 14 residues. V lost 2 bases and J lost 7; bases outside the gene matches: 5. In germline, CDR1 is SGHKS, CDR2 YYEKEE (reference sequence).

V gene TRBV6-6 combines with J gene TRBJ2-3; tentatively, D is TRBD1 or TRBD2 (6 bases each). The ends were cut back, 0 bases at V and 8 bases at J, with 12 bases in the middle. In germline, CDR1 is MNHNY, CDR2 SVGAGI (reference sequence). The CDR3 has 14 amino acids. The CDR3 DNA reads TGTGCCAGCAGTTACTCCGGGGGCTCGCGTACGCAGTATTTT. Its protein product is CASSYSGGSRTQYF.

The chain has TRBV11-1 and TRBJ2-3; 9 bases align to TRBD2. Germline V gene sequence: CDR1 SGHAT, CDR2 FQDESV (reference sequence). The trim removed 3 bases at V and 2 bases at J, leaving 9 bases unmatched. The CDR3 is 17 residues long. For the CDR3, the DNA is TGTGCCAGCAGCTTCTGGCTAGCGGGGCCCCACACAGATACGCAGTATTTT. This sequence encodes CASSFWLAGPHTDTQYF.

This chain uses TRBV5-1 with TRBJ1-1; D remains unclear. Trimming cost V 2 bases and J 5 bases, with 10 bases left between them. CDR3 length: 13 residues. Germline-derived CDR1 and CDR2 are SGHRS and YFSETQ. The CDR3 DNA sequence: TGCGCCAGCAGCTTAGAGGGCAGGACTGAAGCTTTCTTT. Translated: CASSLEGRTEAFF.

The chain links TRBV5-8 to TRBJ2-5, with 13 bases aligning to TRBD2. V was clipped by 4 bases and J by 5 bases; unmatched bases: 8. The CDR3 sequence is 16 residues long. Per germline, CDR1 SGHTS and CDR2 YDEGEE. CDR3 bases: TGTGCCAGCAGCCCGGGGACTAGCGGGAAGTGGGAGACCCAGTACTTC. Its translation is CASSPGTSGKWETQYF. Together with reference TRBV5-8 and TRBJ2-5, the CDR3 gives the full variable domain: EAGVTQSPTHLIKTRGQQATLRCSPISGHTSVYWYQQALGLGLQFLLWYDEGEERNRGNFPPRFSGRQFPNYSSELNVNALELEDSALYLCASSPGTSGKWETQYFGPGTRLLVL.

The chain combines TRBV10-3 with TRBJ1-5; D is perhaps TRBD1 (5 bases). The CDR3 has 14 amino acids. Germline CDR1 reads ENHRY; CDR2 reads SYGVKD. V lost 2 bases and J lost 2, with 7 bases in between. CDR3 amino acids: CAISERGGNQPQHF. CDR3 bases: TGTGCCATCAGTGAGAGGGGCGGCAATCAGCCCCAGCATTTT.

The chain combines TRBV18 with TRBJ2-2, with D tentatively TRBD1 (6 bases). Germline CDR1 is KGHSH and CDR2 is LQKENI. Trimming removed 3 bases from V and 4 bases from J, with 9 bases in between. There are 14 residues in the CDR3. The CDR3, as DNA: TGTGCCAGCTCACCGGCAGGGGCCACCGGGGAGCTGTTTTTT. It specifies CASSPAGATGELFF. The full variable domain, completed using reference TRBV18 and TRBJ2-2, is NAGVMQNPRHLVRRRGQEARLRCSPMKGHSHVYWYRQLPEEGLKFMVYLQKENIIDESGMPKERFSAEFPKEGPSILRIQQVVRGDSAAYFCASSPAGATGELFFGEGSRLTVL.

CDR3 DNA sequence: TGTGCCAGCAGCTTAGATGGGGTACTAGCTAATGAGCAGTTCTTC. Encoded protein: CASSLDGVLANEQFF. The V and J genes are TRBV11-3 and TRBJ2-1, with a weak D call TRBD2 (6 bases). Per germline, CDR1 SGHNT and CDR2 YENEEA. The germline V and J ends were trimmed by 0 bases and 7 bases, with 13 bases remaining between them. The CDR3 extends over 15 amino acids.

The chain combines TRBV5-6 with TRBJ2-3; unclear D gene. From germline, CDR1 is SGHDT and CDR2 YYEEEE. This CDR3 is 14 amino acids long. With 6 bases removed from V and 6 bases from J, the gap between germline ends came to 17 bases. This CDR3 is CASTPGWEGDTQYF. In DNA, the CDR3 is TGTGCCAGCACTCCGGGCTGGGAAGGGGATACGCAGTATTTT.

This chain connects TRBV2 to TRBJ1-2; 7 nucleotides line up with TRBD1. This CDR3 comprises 15 residues. CDR1 SNHLY and CDR2 FYNNEI come from the germline V gene. V lost 7 bases, J lost 3 bases, and 11 bases stayed unmatched. The CDR3 DNA reads TGTGCCAGCACATGGCAGGGGGAAGGAGACTATGGCTACACCTTC. This encodes CASTWQGEGDYGYTF.

The chain links TRBV30 to TRBJ2-1; D uncertain. The germline V gene has CDR1 GTSNPN and CDR2 SVGIG (reference sequence). Trimming stripped 3 bases from V and 5 bases from J, with 11 bases between. This CDR3 has 13 amino acids. CDR3 amino acids: CAWSIGSDNEQFF. CDR3 DNA sequence: TGTGCCTGGAGCATCGGGTCGGACAATGAGCAGTTCTTC.

The V call is TRBV6-1, the J call TRBJ1-3, with D possibly TRBD1 on 5 matching bases. This CDR3 is built from 15 residues. Germline assignment: CDR1 MNHNS and CDR2 SASEGT. V lost 0 bases to trimming and J lost 1 base, with 7 bases between them. The DNA for the CDR3 is TGTGCCAGCAGTGAAGCATGGGGGTCTGGAAACACCATATATTTT. This sequence encodes CASSEAWGSGNTIYF.

The rearrangement links TRBV10-3 to TRBJ2-7; 9 bases map to TRBD1. With 5 bases clipped from V and 3 bases from J, the junction kept 8 bases outside the gene matches. Germline V lookup: CDR1 ENHRY, CDR2 SYGVKD. The CDR3 consists of 15 residues. This chain's CDR3 is CAISKDRGSVYEQYF. The CDR3 nucleotides read TGTGCCATCAGTAAGGACAGGGGTAGTGTCTACGAGCAGTACTTC.

The chain is built from TRBV4-3 and TRBJ2-3; TRBD2 is a possible D gene (7 bases). The CDR3 is 17 residues long. Trimming removed 1 base from V and 5 bases from J, with 19 bases in between. Germline-derived CDR1 and CDR2 are LGHNA and YSLEER. The CDR3, as DNA: TGCGCCAGCAGCCAAGCCTTCCCACTAGGGGGGGGAGATACGCAGTATTTT. Its translation: CASSQAFPLGGGDTQYF.

This clone has only one observation. The rearrangement joins TRBV19 to TRBJ1-2; D call uncertain. The CDR3 has 14 residues. Germline lookup yields CDR1 LNHDA and CDR2 SQIVND (reference sequence). Trimming left V 2 bases short and J 6 bases short, with 13 bases between. CDR3 sequence reads: CASSISQGRDGYTF. CDR3 DNA sequence: TGTGCCAGTAGTATATCCCAAGGACGAGATGGCTACACCTTC.

This clone showed up just once. The chain carries TRBV5-4 and TRBJ2-7; 9 bases line up with TRBD1. The V segment lost 4 bases and the J segment 1 base; nucleotides outside the gene matches: 6. The germline V gene encodes CDR1 SGHNT and CDR2 YYREEE (reference sequence). The CDR3 spans 15 residues. CDR3 in amino acids: CASSTRQGVSYEQYV. In DNA, the CDR3 is TGTGCCAGCAGCACCAGACAGGGGGTTTCCTACGAGCAGTACGTC.

The rearrangement links TRBV6-6 to TRBJ2-5, with 8 bases lining up with TRBD1. CDR1 and CDR2 (germline): MNHNY, SVGAGI (reference sequence). This CDR3 spans 14 amino acids. J gave up 5 bases and V 6 bases, and 8 bases lay outside the gene matches. The CDR3: CASSRTGLEETQYF. CDR3 in DNA: TGTGCCAGCAGCCGGACAGGGCTGGAGGAGACCCAGTACTTC.

The chain couples TRBV7-3 to TRBJ2-2; no clear D gene. V was cut by 2 bases and J by 0 bases, with 7 bases left in between. The length of the CDR3 is 15 residues. Germline V gene data show CDR1 as SGHTA and CDR2 as FQGTGA. CDR3 coding DNA: TGTGCCAGCAGCTTAGGCATATCGAACACCGGGGAGCTGTTTTTT. Protein: CASSLGISNTGELFF.

This chain connects TRBV7-8 to TRBJ1-1, with D unclear. The CDR3 loop spans 14 amino acids. The V end lost 1 base, the J end lost 1 base, and 7 bases lay between the germline ends. Germline assignment: CDR1 SGHVS and CDR2 FQNEAQ. This chain's CDR3 is CASSLVAGNTEAFF. In nucleotides, the CDR3 is TGTGCCAGCAGCTTAGTGGCAGGGAACACTGAAGCTTTCTTT.

The chain joins TRBV12-2 to TRBJ2-7. TRBV12-2 is assigned pseudogene status. The CDR3 has 17 residues. This CDR3 reads CASRLGGGVPQPIEQYV. CDR3 DNA sequence: TGTGCAAGTCGCTTAGGGGGTGGGGTCCCCCAACCTATCGAGCAGTACGTC.

This chain joins TRBV19 and TRBJ2-3; 9 bases are shared with TRBD1. Trimming at V came to 5 bases and at J to 6 bases, leaving 3 bases not matched to a gene. CDR3 length equals 13 residues. CDR1 is LNHDA, CDR2 SQIVND, per germline (reference sequence). CDR3 protein: CASSGQGRDTQYF. CDR3 bases: TGTGCCAGTAGTGGACAGGGGAGGGATACGCAGTATTTT. The variable domain in full, completed from reference TRBV19 and TRBJ2-3, reads DGGITQSPKYLFRKEGQNVTLSCEQNLNHDAMYWYRQDPGQGLRLIYYSQIVNDFQKGDIAEGYSVSREKKESFPLTVTSAQKNPTAFYLCASSGQGRDTQYFGPGTRLTVL.